The 27 T cell receptor beta chains below were found in one sample sequenced in a study of response to subunit inactivated influenza vaccine. TCRdb ran MiXCR on the RT-PCR reads and lists one entry per CDR3 protein. This table holds fewer than 700,000 distinct CDR3 sequences, roughly 13% found once. The specimen was PBMCs from blood, collected roughly 45 days after vaccination. These receptors were obtained from a man aged 45 to 65 who received an inactivated influenza vaccine.

This clonotype was counted a few times. The rearrangement uses TRBV7-2 and TRBJ2-7, with 7 bases matching TRBD1. The CDR3 runs to 15 residues. Germline V CDR1 and CDR2: SGHTA, FQGNSA. V gave up 1 base and J gave up 3 bases; unmatched junction bases: 6. CDR3 residues: CASSLGQGSFYEQYF. The CDR3 DNA is TGTGCCAGCAGCTTAGGACAGGGTTCGTTCTACGAGCAGTACTTC.

The chain recombines TRBV28 with TRBJ2-7; D assignment may be TRBD1 or TRBD2 (6 bases each). This CDR3 contains 18 residues. Trimming shortened V by 2 bases and J by 1 base, and 21 bases separated the two germline ends. Germline V gives CDR1 MDHEN, CDR2 SYDVKM. CDR3 sequence reads: CASSLSPGLGAGSYEQYF. CDR3 nucleotides: TGTGCCAGCAGTTTAAGTCCTGGCTTGGGGGCGGGGTCCTACGAGCAGTACTTC.

This clonotype was picked up a small number of times. The chain is built from TRBV27 and TRBJ1-6; possibly TRBD1 for D (6 bases). The CDR3 has 11 amino acids. V lost 11 bases and J lost 9, with 11 bases in between. Germline assignment: CDR1 MNHEY and CDR2 SMNVEV (reference sequence). The CDR3 DNA sequence: TGTGCCTGGGGGGGGCCTTCACCCCTCCACTTT. This encodes CAWGGPSPLHF.

This clonotype has a handful of counts. This sequence joins TRBV5-1 and TRBJ1-1; tentative D call: TRBD1 (5 bases). The V end was cut by 0 bases, the J end by 4 bases, with 16 bases between. CDR1 and CDR2 (germline): SGHRS, YFSETQ. The CDR3 totals 16 residues. DNA for the CDR3: TGCGCCAGCAGCTTGGCCTCTTCGGGGGGAAGCACTGAAGCTTTCTTT. Translating it yields CASSLASSGGSTEAFF.

The V and J genes are TRBV20-1 and TRBJ2-3; no clear D. CDR3 length: 15 residues. The V and J ends lost 3 bases and 4 bases respectively, with 17 bases between them. Germline CDR1 reads DFQATT; CDR2 reads SNEGSKA (reference sequence). The CDR3 region has the DNA TGCAGTGCTAGCTCTCCGGTCCCTAGTTCAGATACGCAGTATTTT. Its protein is CSASSPVPSSDTQYF.

The chain employs TRBV19 and TRBJ1-5, with a weak D call TRBD1 (6 bases). V lost 7 bases and J 3 bases, leaving 13 bases between the germline ends. There are 14 residues in the CDR3. The germline V gene encodes CDR1 LNHDA and CDR2 SQIVND (reference sequence). CDR3 loop: CASTVGQYNQPQHF. The CDR3 DNA sequence: TGTGCCAGTACCGTAGGACAGTACAATCAGCCCCAGCATTTT.

This rearrangement joins TRBV5-1 to TRBJ2-3; no reliable D call. CDR3 length: 15 residues. CDR1 and CDR2 from the germline V gene are SGHRS and YFSETQ. Trimming removed 6 bases at V and 0 bases at J, with 14 bases between. The DNA for the CDR3 is TGCGCCAGCAATTTTCTCTCGGGTAGCACAGATACGCAGTATTTT. It yields the protein CASNFLSGSTDTQYF.

The V call is TRBV20-1, the J call TRBJ2-1; 8 bases are a match to TRBD2. Looked up from germline, CDR1 is DFQATT and CDR2 is SNEGSKA (reference sequence). V lost 0 bases to trimming and J lost 0 bases; unmatched junction nucleotides: 22. The CDR3 is 22 residues long. The CDR3 region is CSARDQAAIAGTLGSSYNEQFF. The CDR3 region has the DNA TGCAGTGCTAGAGACCAGGCCGCAATAGCGGGAACCCTAGGAAGCTCCTACAATGAGCAGTTCTTC.

This sequence joins TRBV11-2 and TRBJ1-2, with D maybe TRBD1 (6 bases). The CDR3 runs to 15 residues. The V end was cut by 1 base, the J end by 2 bases, with 11 bases between. Germline CDR1 SGHAT, CDR2 FQNNGV. CDR3 region: CASSLGGRGNYGYTF. Here the CDR3 DNA reads TGTGCCAGCAGCTTAGGGGGGCGGGGGAACTATGGCTACACCTTC.

The chain couples TRBV14 to TRBJ1-1; D gene uncertain. CDR1 is SGHDN and CDR2 is FVKESK in the germline V gene. The V end lost 1 base, the J end lost 5 bases, and 11 bases lay between the germline ends. The CDR3 is 14 amino acids. CDR3 DNA sequence: TGTGCCAGCAGCCAAGGCCAGTTGTGGACTGAAGCTTTCTTT. The encoded protein is CASSQGQLWTEAFF.

V is TRBV27 and J is TRBJ1-1; D not resolved. Trimming took off 11 bases at V and 0 bases at J, with 13 bases between the two ends. Germline-derived CDR1 and CDR2 are MNHEY and SMNVEV (reference sequence). This CDR3 is built from 13 residues. The CDR3 loop is CADQGDVNTEAFF. In DNA form, the CDR3 reads TGTGCCGACCAAGGTGACGTGAACACTGAAGCTTTCTTT.

Only one count was recorded for this clonotype. This chain connects TRBV25-1 to TRBJ2-3; D unclear. Germline V CDR1 and CDR2: MGHDK, SYGVNS. Trimming shortened V by 1 base and J by 4 bases, and 12 bases separated the two germline ends. This CDR3 is 15 amino acids long. The CDR3 region has the DNA TGTGCCAGCAGTGAATTTAGCCGGCTAGCAGATACGCAGTATTTT. Protein: CASSEFSRLADTQYF.

This clonotype was seen a few times. V gene TRBV12-3 or TRBV12-4 combines with J gene TRBJ2-7, with TRBD1 matching 7 bases. The CDR3 extends over 14 amino acids. Germline trimming cut 4 bases from V and 3 bases from J; bases unmatched to any gene: 6. The CDR3 sequence is CASSSGDSRYEQYF. The DNA of the CDR3 is TGTGCCAGCAGTTCCGGGGACAGCCGCTACGAGCAGTACTTC.

The J gene is TRBJ2-3, the V gene TRBV7-9, with 7 bases that match TRBD2. This CDR3 region has 15 residues. Trimming at V came to 1 base and at J to 3 bases, leaving 4 bases not matched to a gene. CDR1 and CDR2 from the germline V gene are SEHNR and FQNEAQ (reference sequence). The CDR3 region is CASSLDGAGTDTQYF. As DNA, the CDR3 is TGTGCCAGCAGCTTAGACGGAGCGGGAACAGATACGCAGTATTTT.

This clonotype was counted only a few times. J is TRBJ2-5 and V is TRBV27; 9 bases fit TRBD2. Trimming took 5 bases from V and 2 from J; bases not matched to a gene: 6. The CDR3 consists of 15 residues. Germline V CDR1 and CDR2: MNHEY, SMNVEV (reference sequence). CDR3 DNA sequence: TGTGCCAGCAGTCTTGGGACTAGCAGGCAAGAGACCCAGTACTTC. It translates to CASSLGTSRQETQYF.

This clonotype was counted at least ten times. This rearrangement joins TRBV12-3 or TRBV12-4 to TRBJ2-1, with D unresolved. This CDR3 has 11 residues. V was clipped by 7 bases and J by 6 bases, with 7 bases between them. The CDR3 protein is CASTLINEQFF. As DNA, the CDR3 is TGTGCCAGCACCCTTATCAATGAGCAGTTCTTC.

This clonotype was counted a few times. The chain recombines TRBV11-2 with TRBJ2-1; D not certain. The CDR3 runs to 15 residues. Trimming cost V 4 bases and J 7 bases, with 17 bases left between them. The germline gives CDR1 SGHAT, CDR2 FQNNGV. The CDR3 nucleotides are TGTGCCAGCAGCTCGACCCGTTCGGGTACTAATGAGCAGTTCTTC. Its protein product is CASSSTRSGTNEQFF. Drawing the rest from reference TRBV11-2 and TRBJ2-1, the complete variable domain is EAGVAQSPRYKIIEKRQSVAFWCNPISGHATLYWYQQILGQGPKLLIQFQNNGVVDDSQLPKDRFSAERLKGVDSTLKIQPAKLEDSAVYLCASSSTRSGTNEQFFGPGTRLTVL.

The V and J genes are TRBV12-3 or TRBV12-4 and TRBJ1-1, with 10 bases aligning to TRBD1. CDR3 length equals 15 residues. With 5 bases clipped from V and 4 bases from J, the junction kept 7 bases outside the gene matches. As DNA, the CDR3 is TGTGCCAGCAGTCCCCGGGACAGGGGAGTCACTGAAGCTTTCTTT. Protein product: CASSPRDRGVTEAFF.

There are a few counts of this clonotype. The chain carries TRBV7-6 and TRBJ2-7, with D perhaps matching TRBD1 (5 bases). The V gene lost 5 bases and the J gene lost 3 bases, with 20 bases spanning the gap. The CDR3 totals 16 residues. Germline CDR1 SGHVS, CDR2 FNYEAQ. The CDR3 DNA is TGTGCCAGCAGCCCCCTGGCAGGGCCGACGGACTACGAGCAGTACTTC. It specifies CASSPLAGPTDYEQYF. Supplemented by reference TRBV7-6 and TRBJ2-7, the full variable domain reads GAGVSQSPRYKVTKRGQDVALRCDPISGHVSLYWYRQALGQGPEFLTYFNYEAQQDKSGLPNDRFSAERPEGSISTLTIQRTEQRDSAMYRCASSPLAGPTDYEQYFGPGTRLTVT.

The V and J genes are TRBV15 and TRBJ2-7, with TRBD1 identical over 9 bases. Trimming removed 1 base from V and 2 bases from J; junction bases left unmatched: 3. The CDR3 spans 15 residues. Germline V lookup: CDR1 LNHNV, CDR2 YYDKDF (reference sequence). DNA for the CDR3: TGTGCCACCAGCAGAGGGAGGACAGGGGCCTACGAGCAGTACTTC. It encodes CATSRGRTGAYEQYF.

The sample holds many counts of this clonotype. The chain carries TRBV10-3 and TRBJ2-3; D is unresolved. CDR3 length: 15 residues. The V gene lost 0 bases and the J gene lost 2 bases, with 9 bases spanning the gap. Germline-derived CDR1 and CDR2 are ENHRY and SYGVKD. The CDR3 nucleotides read TGTGCCATCAGTGAGTCTTCCAGGTCCACAGATACGCAGTATTTT. It yields the protein CAISESSRSTDTQYF.

The V gene is TRBV6-2 or TRBV6-3, the J gene TRBJ2-7, with 9 nucleotides matching TRBD2. This CDR3 is built from 14 residues. With 5 bases clipped from V and 0 bases from J, the junction kept 2 bases outside the gene matches. Per germline, CDR1 MNHEY and CDR2 SVGEGT. The chain's CDR3 is CASSRTSASYEQYF. The CDR3 DNA sequence: TGTGCCAGCAGTCGGACTAGCGCCTCCTACGAGCAGTACTTC.

The V and J genes are TRBV12-3 or TRBV12-4 and TRBJ2-1, with D uncertain. Trimming pared 1 base from V and 8 bases from J, leaving 15 bases between. The CDR3 runs 15 residues. The DNA for the CDR3 is TGTGCCAGCAGTTTAGTTGACGAAATTGGAGATGAGCAGTTCTTC. The encoded protein is CASSLVDEIGDEQFF.

This clonotype was counted many times. The chain carries TRBV4-1 and TRBJ1-1, with 7 nucleotides matching TRBD1. V shed 2 bases and J 1 base; nucleotides not matched to a gene: 10. The CDR3 is 17 residues long. Germline lookup yields CDR1 MGHRA and CDR2 YSYEKL. The CDR3, as DNA: TGCGCCAGCAGCCAATATCGAACGGGACAGCGGAACACTGAAGCTTTCTTT. As protein: CASSQYRTGQRNTEAFF.

The chain uses TRBV3-1 and TRBJ2-4, with D tentatively TRBD1 (7 bases). The V and J ends lost 5 bases and 0 bases respectively, with 11 bases between them. Germline lookup yields CDR1 LGHDT and CDR2 YNNKEL (reference sequence). The CDR3 totals 15 residues. The CDR3 region is CASSYRGLAKNIQYF. The CDR3 DNA sequence: TGTGCCAGCAGCTACAGGGGACTAGCCAAAAACATTCAGTACTTC.

At least ten counts were recorded for this clonotype. J is TRBJ2-3 and V is TRBV27; TRBD2 agrees at 14 bases. CDR1 is MNHEY and CDR2 is SMNVEV in the germline V gene (reference sequence). The CDR3 has 15 amino acids. V lost 9 bases, J lost 4 bases, and 6 bases stayed unmatched. The CDR3 nucleotides are TGTGCCAGTAGGGGACTAGCGGGAGTGGCAGATACGCAGTATTTT. It encodes CASRGLAGVADTQYF.

CDR3 protein: CASSLLPGQGFDEQYF. The DNA of the CDR3 is TGTGCCAGCAGCCTATTACCGGGACAGGGCTTCGACGAGCAGTACTTC. This chain connects TRBV7-2 to TRBJ2-7, with 9 positions matching TRBD1. Germline V gene lookup returns CDR1 SGHTA and CDR2 FQGNSA. This CDR3 has 16 amino acids. V lost 5 bases to trimming and J lost 5 bases; unmatched junction nucleotides: 13. Based on the CDR3 plus reference TRBV7-2 and TRBJ2-7, the full variable domain is GAGVSQSPSNKVTEKGKDVELRCDPISGHTALYWYRQSLGQGLEFLIYFQGNSAPDKSGLPSDRFSAERTGGSVSTLTIQRTQQEDSAVYLCASSLLPGQGFDEQYFGPGTRLTVT.